This T cell receptor (beta chain) was captured in a study of T cell responses to AZD1222 COVID-19 vaccine (TCRdb year 2021). For the wider study: A total of 230 to 250 trial participants underwent TCR sequencing, of whom under 220 had received two doses of AZD1222 and some 25 had received two doses of the MenACWY control vaccine. Enrollment into the trials was organized by age into subgroups of 18-55, 56-69 and 70-plus years, and those subgroups contained about 160, 30 and 59 TCR-sequenced participants, respectively. General findings and caveats noted by the study authors: CD4 TCRs associated with the vaccine covered the entire spike protein, and the dominant responses were in regions 160-218 and 743-854. The 56-69-year group was small, and its depth increase did not reach significance, likely because of low power. Because no day 14 peak-response samples were available, the repertoires could be characterized only after the peak T cell response. Epitopes outside the regions mutated in the B.1.351 and B.1.1.7 variants were reportedly recognized by nearly half of the unique spike-specific TCRs. After two AZD1222 doses, both the breadth and the depth of spike-specific TCRs were significantly higher than at day 0 and than in MenACWY recipients. Only five or six AZD1222 recipients were SARS-CoV-2 seropositive at baseline, limiting conclusions about previously exposed vaccinees. Participants were mostly white British, with more females than males. The authors suggested clonal diversity may have been underestimated.

The CDR3 regions of human TCRbeta chains were analyzed by immunosequencing. Per the authors' processing: TCRs in the repertoires were compared against a reference library of SARS-CoV-2-specific TCRs that had been generated with the MIRA antigen-specificity platform. Breadth was defined as the fraction of unique TCRs that were SARS-CoV-2-associated, and depth was defined as the fraction of total T cells that were SARS-CoV-2-associated. Using the MIRA data, each spike-specific TCR was assigned both to the spike region to which the TCR was reactive and to a CD4 or CD8 class. Log10-transformed breadth and depth values were compared by one-way ANOVA with Sidak's multiple comparisons tests. TCRdb obtained this table from immuneACCESS and retained in-frame rearrangements with V and J assigned. These tables miss some clones; where compared with another copy, unresolved V genes account for less than half of the shortfall, and the remainder is unexplained. D and trimming were read from the DNA, whereas the V and J calls and clone size are those reported in that table. This sample is represented by about 150,000 clones; approximately 87% of them were singletons. 5.5% to 6% of the sample goes to the ten largest clones.

The sample's time point label is to be understood as: baseline before first vaccination. The meaning of the sample's treatment or condition label: meningococcal conjugate vaccine given as trial control. Vaccinee samples came from UK trials COV001 and COV002, including a single-blind randomized controlled phase 2/3 trial of AZD1222 (ChAdOx1 nCoV-19) in healthy adults. Trial participant PBMC samples were collected at day 0 and day 28 after the second dose for TCRbeta chain sequencing. The germline V gene sets CDR1 to SGHAT and CDR2 to FQNNGV. After removal of 7 bases from V and 7 bases from J, the junction retains 10 bases not matched to a gene. Counted from cysteine to phenylalanine, this CDR3 has 15 amino acids. Only CDR3 DNA remains: 45 bases, in frame from the first base. A remark on this clone: Its binding antigen is unknown. The input lacks base qualities; no much larger clone sits a single base away.

The sample in question was peripheral blood, obtained on day 0 of MenACWY control vaccination. This clonotype was obtained from an adult in good health. This chain is built from TRBV11-2 and TRBJ2-1; TRBD2 agrees with 10 junctional bases. The CDR3 reads CASTRRTSGANEQFF. The nucleotide sequence is TGTGCCAGCACCCGCCGAACTAGCGGGGCAAATGAGCAGTTCTTC. With the rest looked up from the reference TRBV11-2 and TRBJ2-1 genes rather than sequenced, the full variable domain is EAGVAQSPRYKIIEKRQSVAFWCNPISGHATLYWYQQILGQGPKLLIQFQNNGVVDDSQLPKDRFSAERLKGVDSTLKIQPAKLEDSAVYLCASTRRTSGANEQFFGPGTRLTVL.